This passage covers 21 T cell receptor beta chains from one sample sequenced in a study of PD-1 blockade in classical Hodgkin lymphoma. Data came from immunoSEQ multiplex PCR; TCRdb stores just in-frame clones and leaves some out. Seen here are roughly 41,000 clones, approximately 80% observed once, and the top ten hold approximately 20%. All patients relapsed after autologous stem cell transplantation, and brentuximab vedotin exposure varied. The starting material was peripheral blood mononuclear cells (PBMCs), obtained at baseline. The receptors were sampled from a human donor with classical Hodgkin lymphoma.

This clone was found once. V usage is TRBV6-6 and J usage is TRBJ2-7, with D possibly being TRBD1 (5 bases). Trimming removed 8 bases from V and 0 bases from J, with 14 bases in between. The CDR3 loop spans 14 amino acids. CDR1 is MNHNY, CDR2 SVGAGI, per germline (reference sequence). This chain's CDR3 is CASVLGPTSYEQYF. CDR3 sequence (DNA): TGTGCCAGCGTCCTGGGGCCGACCTCCTACGAGCAGTACTTC.

The gene calls are TRBV25-1 and TRBJ2-3; tentatively, D is TRBD1 (6 bases). The CDR3 contains 13 residues. V was trimmed by 4 bases and J by 2 bases, leaving 7 bases between them. The germline CDR1 and CDR2 sequences are MGHDK and SYGVNS. CDR3 protein: CASSAGATDTQYF. Written as DNA, the CDR3 is TGTGCCAGCAGTGCAGGGGCCACAGATACGCAGTATTTT.

The chain is built from TRBV19 and TRBJ1-1, with D perhaps matching TRBD1 (6 bases). The CDR3 is made up of 14 amino acids. Between the trimmed V and J ends, which lost 6 bases and 0 bases, there was a span of 11 bases. The V gene's germline CDR1 is LNHDA and CDR2 SQIVND (reference sequence). This CDR3 reads CASRDRTVNTEAFF. Written as DNA, the CDR3 is TGTGCCAGTAGAGATCGGACAGTGAACACTGAAGCTTTCTTT. The variable domain in full, completed from reference TRBV19 and TRBJ1-1, reads DGGITQSPKYLFRKEGQNVTLSCEQNLNHDAMYWYRQDPGQGLRLIYYSQIVNDFQKGDIAEGYSVSREKKESFPLTVTSAQKNPTAFYLCASRDRTVNTEAFFGQGTRLTVV.

J is TRBJ2-1 and V is TRBV27, with D perhaps given as TRBD1 or TRBD2 (6 bases each). The germline CDR1 and CDR2 sequences are MNHEY and SMNVEV (reference sequence). V shed 6 bases and J shed 6 bases, with 12 bases lying between them. CDR3 length: 13 amino acids. CDR3 amino acids: CASRTGAANEQFF. CDR3 bases: TGTGCCAGCAGGACGGGGGCCGCCAATGAGCAGTTCTTC.

The gene calls are TRBV19 and TRBJ1-1; D is undetermined. Trimming pared 3 bases from V and 0 bases from J, leaving 11 bases between. The V gene's germline CDR1 is LNHDA and CDR2 SQIVND (reference sequence). This CDR3 contains 15 residues. The chain's CDR3 is CASSMSGRMNTEAFF. The CDR3 DNA is TGTGCCAGTAGTATGTCGGGCAGGATGAACACTGAAGCTTTCTTT.

The chain has TRBV9 and TRBJ1-2; the D gene is possibly TRBD1 (5 bases). V lost 5 bases and J 8 bases, leaving 19 bases between the germline ends. Germline V gene data show CDR1 as SGDLS and CDR2 as YYNGEE. This CDR3 region has 14 residues. The CDR3 DNA reads as TGTGCCAGCAGACTATCTCAGGGTGTCGGCGGCTACACCTTC. Translated, it gives CASRLSQGVGGYTF.

V and J are TRBV29-1 and TRBJ2-1, with D perhaps given as TRBD1 or TRBD2 (6 bases each). The CDR3 totals 15 residues. Trimming pared 7 bases from V and 6 bases from J, leaving 22 bases between. Germline-derived CDR1 and CDR2 are SQVTM and ANQGSEA. CDR3 in DNA: TGCAGCGCCTTGGGGCGGGGTAGGGGGGCCAATGAGCAGTTCTTC. Protein sequence: CSALGRGRGANEQFF.

This chain joins TRBV6-5 and TRBJ2-7; 8 bases are shared with TRBD2. This CDR3 has 14 residues. The junction had 7 bases not matched to a gene; V was cut back by 7 bases and J by 2 bases. Germline assignment: CDR1 MNHEY and CDR2 SVGAGI. The CDR3 DNA reads as TGTGCCAGCACCGGGGGGGGCTACCCCTACGAGCAGTACTTC. Translating gives CASTGGGYPYEQYF.

This chain links TRBV9 with TRBJ1-3; no firm D call. This CDR3 spans 16 amino acids. The V end was cut by 2 bases, the J end by 2 bases, with 14 bases between. CDR1 and CDR2 (germline): SGDLS, YYNGEE. The CDR3 reads CASSVAAVGAGNTIYF. The CDR3 region has the DNA TGTGCCAGCAGCGTGGCGGCAGTTGGTGCTGGAAACACCATATATTTT.

The chain couples TRBV27 to TRBJ1-2, with 9 bases matching TRBD1. V gave up 6 bases and J gave up 6 bases; unmatched junction bases: 8. There are 14 residues in the CDR3. CDR1 and CDR2 (germline): MNHEY, SMNVEV (reference sequence). The CDR3 bases are TGTGCCAGCAGCATGACAGGGGGTATACATGGCTACACCTTC. Protein sequence: CASSMTGGIHGYTF.

The gene calls are TRBV19 and TRBJ2-5, with 7 bases fitting TRBD1. The tail of the sequence fits TRBJ2-7 better, so the J call may be wrong. Germline values: CDR1 LNHDA, CDR2 SQIVND (reference sequence). The length of the CDR3 is 16 residues. CDR3 sequence (DNA): TGTGCCAGTAGTATAGGTGACAGGGCCGGGACCTACGAGCAGTACTTC. Translating it yields CASSIGDRAGTYEQYF.

CDR3: CASSFSLMNTEAFF. CDR3 nucleotides: TGTGCCAGCAGTTTTTCGCTAATGAACACTGAAGCTTTCTTT. The chain uses TRBV28 and TRBJ1-1; D uncertain. The germline V and J ends were trimmed by 3 bases and 0 bases, with 8 bases remaining between them. Germline CDR1 and CDR2: MDHEN and SYDVKM. The CDR3 runs 14 residues.

V and J are TRBV9 and TRBJ1-4, with 9 bases matching TRBD1. Per germline, CDR1 SGDLS and CDR2 YYNGEE. J lost 0 bases, V lost 3 bases, and 6 bases had no gene match. There are 17 residues in the CDR3. The CDR3 here is CASSEGDRDATNEKLFF. CDR3 nucleotides: TGTGCCAGCAGCGAAGGGGACAGGGATGCAACTAATGAAAAACTGTTTTTT.

Written as DNA, the CDR3 is TGTGCCAGCAGCCTAAGCCGCGGACTAGCGGGAGGATCCTACGAGCAGTACTTC. Residues: CASSLSRGLAGGSYEQYF. The chain links TRBV28 to TRBJ2-7, with 14 bases aligning to TRBD2. The length of the CDR3 is 18 residues. V lost 6 bases and J lost 1; bases outside the gene matches: 11. Germline CDR1 reads MDHEN; CDR2 reads SYDVKM. Full variable domain (rest looked up from reference TRBV28 and TRBJ2-7): DVKVTQSSRYLVKRTGEKVFLECVQDMDHENMFWYRQDPGLGLRLIYFSYDVKMKEKGDIPEGYSVSREKKERFSLILESASTNQTSMYLCASSLSRGLAGGSYEQYFGPGTRLTVT.

The CDR3 is CASGGSYEQYF. CDR3 bases: TGTGCCAGTGGGGGGTCCTACGAGCAGTACTTC. V gene TRBV14 combines with J gene TRBJ2-7; possible D gene TRBD2, 6 bases. Trimming took 9 bases from V and 1 from J, leaving 7 bases between them. Germline CDR1 reads SGHDN; CDR2 reads FVKESK. This CDR3 contains 11 residues.

The gene calls are TRBV28 and TRBJ1-1, with a weak D call TRBD1 (5 bases). CDR3 length equals 14 residues. CDR1 and CDR2 from the germline V gene are MDHEN and SYDVKM. The V and J ends lost 6 bases and 0 bases respectively, with 11 bases between them. As DNA, the CDR3 is TGTGCCAGCAGGATCGGGGGAATGAACACTGAAGCTTTCTTT. Amino acids: CASRIGGMNTEAFF.

This rearrangement joins TRBV6-1 to TRBJ2-1; D perhaps matches TRBD1 (5 bases). The germline gives CDR1 MNHNS, CDR2 SASEGT. The V end was cut by 5 bases, the J end by 0 bases, with 8 bases between. The CDR3 covers 14 residues. CDR3 bases: TGTGCCAGCAGTCCTCAGGGCTCCTACAATGAGCAGTTCTTC. It encodes CASSPQGSYNEQFF.

This clone came up a few times. The sample contains more than one DNA sequence encoding this CDR3. This rearrangement joins TRBV19 to TRBJ2-7; D is undetermined. Between the trimmed V and J ends, which lost 3 bases and 2 bases, there was a span of 8 bases. This CDR3 comprises 13 residues. Per the germline V gene, CDR1 is LNHDA and CDR2 is SQIVND (reference sequence). In DNA, the CDR3 is TGTGCCAGTAGTATTAGCCGGGCCTACGAGCAGTACTTC. This codes for CASSISRAYEQYF.

The chain employs TRBV18 and TRBJ1-1; no clear D. The CDR3 has 17 residues. Germline V gives CDR1 KGHSH, CDR2 LQKENI. Trimming cost V 3 bases and J 2 bases, with 19 bases left between them. The CDR3 loop is CASSPRPLEVDNTEAFF. The CDR3 DNA follows: TGTGCCAGCTCACCCCGTCCCTTGGAGGTGGATAACACTGAAGCTTTCTTT.

This chain uses TRBV6-5 with TRBJ1-2, with a tentative D call TRBD1 (6 bases). Germline V gene sequence: CDR1 MNHEY, CDR2 SVGAGI. This CDR3 is 14 amino acids long. Trimming shortened V by 0 bases and J by 14 bases, and 19 bases separated the two germline ends. This CDR3 is CASSYSLDSQALTF. CDR3 nucleotides: TGTGCCAGCAGTTACTCGTTGGACAGTCAGGCTCTAACCTTC.

J is TRBJ1-6 and V is TRBV6-5; maybe TRBD1 (5 bases). V lost 5 bases and J lost 8, with 13 bases in between. The CDR3 length is 14 residues. The germline V gene has CDR1 MNHEY and CDR2 SVGAGI. The CDR3 sequence is CASSRDFAYSPLHF. The CDR3 DNA is TGTGCCAGCAGTCGGGACTTTGCTTATTCACCCCTCCACTTT.